This entry lists 20 T cell receptor beta chains sequenced from one sample in a study of T cell responses to AZD1222 COVID-19 vaccine (dated by TCRdb to the early 2020s). Libraries came from the immunoSEQ multiplex PCR assay. The source is immuneACCESS, and TCRdb retained only in-frame sequences with V and J called. Part of the clones is not carried over; for the studies checked, unresolved V genes explain less than half of this, and the remainder is unexplained. The sample contains 200,000 or so clones, almost 95% of them found a single time. About 9% of the sample is held by the ten biggest clonotypes. The time point label corresponds to: baseline before first vaccination. Sample: peripheral blood, taken on day 0 of AZD1222 vaccination. The receptors derive from an adult in good health.

The chain is built from TRBV24-1 and TRBJ1-2; possibly TRBD1 for D (6 bases). The CDR3 contains 16 residues. CDR1 is KGHDR and CDR2 is SFDVKD in the germline V gene. V dropped 4 bases and J dropped 2 bases, with 16 bases sitting between them. The CDR3 region is CATSDPSSQGNYGYTF. CDR3 coding DNA: TGTGCCACCAGTGACCCAAGCAGCCAGGGGAACTATGGCTACACCTTC.

The chain employs TRBV6-5 and TRBJ1-2, with D unresolved. Trimming pared 7 bases from V and 1 base from J, leaving 13 bases between. Germline-derived CDR1 and CDR2 are MNHEY and SVGAGI. The CDR3 consists of 14 residues. CDR3 in amino acids: CASKLTSLNYGYTF. The CDR3 DNA follows: TGTGCCAGCAAACTGACAAGTCTTAACTATGGCTACACCTTC.

The chain recombines TRBV5-6 with TRBJ2-7, with 8 positions matching TRBD1. Germline trimming cut 3 bases from V and 1 base from J; bases unmatched to any gene: 9. Germline-derived CDR1 and CDR2 are SGHDT and YYEEEE. CDR3 length: 16 amino acids. The CDR3: CASSWLPGTGSYEQYF. CDR3 bases: TGTGCCAGCAGCTGGCTGCCCGGGACAGGTTCCTACGAGCAGTACTTC.

The chain recombines TRBV7-6 with TRBJ2-2; D is uncertain. The CDR3 covers 11 residues. Germline-derived CDR1 and CDR2 are SGHVS and FNYEAQ. Trimming took 4 bases from V and 6 from J, leaving 3 bases between them. CDR3 sequence reads: CASSSSGELFF. The DNA for the CDR3 is TGTGCCAGCAGCTCCTCCGGGGAGCTGTTTTTT.

CDR3 bases: TGTGCCACCAGTGAGCGGACTAGCCCCCGCCCCCATGAGCAGTTCTTC. It codes for CATSERTSPRPHEQFF. This sequence joins TRBV24-1 and TRBJ2-1; 8 bases map to TRBD2. V shed 4 bases and J 8 bases; nucleotides not matched to a gene: 12. Per the germline V gene, CDR1 is KGHDR and CDR2 is SFDVKD. The CDR3 has 16 amino acids.

The rearrangement links TRBV3-1 (or the pseudogene TRBV3-2) to TRBJ2-1, with 12 positions matching TRBD1. Trimming took 1 base from V and 6 from J; bases not matched to a gene: 4. The CDR3 length is 16 residues. Germline lookup yields CDR1 LGHDT and CDR2 YNNKEL (reference sequence). As DNA, the CDR3 is TGTGCCAGCAGCCAAGGGGGACAGGGGGCGCGCAATGAGCAGTTCTTC. It encodes CASSQGGQGARNEQFF.

The V and J genes are TRBV19 and TRBJ1-6, with TRBD1 matching 10 bases. This CDR3 is 15 amino acids long. CDR1 LNHDA and CDR2 SQIVND come from the germline V gene (reference sequence). V lost 5 bases, J lost 9 bases, and 7 bases stayed unmatched. DNA of the CDR3: TGTGCCAGTAGTCCCGCCGGGACAGGGGTTTCACCCCTCCACTTT. It codes for CASSPAGTGVSPLHF.

This chain joins TRBV6-5 and TRBJ1-4; 12 bases map to TRBD1. Germline V gene lookup returns CDR1 MNHEY and CDR2 SVGAGI. The CDR3 has 13 amino acids. The junction had 3 bases not matched to a gene; V was cut back by 8 bases and J by 8 bases. CDR3 in DNA: TGTGCCAGCTCCGGGACAGGGGGCGAAAAACTGTTTTTT. Encoded protein: CASSGTGGEKLFF.

The V gene is TRBV19, the J gene TRBJ2-3; 9 bases map to TRBD2. The V gene end was trimmed by 6 bases and the J gene end by 3 bases; junction bases not matched to a gene: 4. This CDR3 spans 14 amino acids. The germline gives CDR1 LNHDA, CDR2 SQIVND (reference sequence). CDR3 nucleotides: TGTGCCAGTAGGGCTAGCGGGACTACAGATACGCAGTATTTT. Encoded protein: CASRASGTTDTQYF.

This rearrangement joins TRBV5-1 to TRBJ2-3, with 9 bases aligning to TRBD1. This CDR3 is 15 amino acids long. V shed 2 bases and J 4 bases; nucleotides not matched to a gene: 5. CDR1 SGHRS and CDR2 YFSETQ come from the germline V gene. CDR3 amino acids: CASSFDRGVADTQYF. The CDR3, as DNA: TGCGCCAGCAGCTTTGACAGGGGGGTCGCAGATACGCAGTATTTT. The whole variable domain, filled in from reference TRBV5-1 and TRBJ2-3, reads KAGVTQTPRYLIKTRGQQVTLSCSPISGHRSVSWYQQTPGQGLQFLFEYFSETQRNKGNFPGRFSGRQFSNSRSEMNVSTLELGDSALYLCASSFDRGVADTQYFGPGTRLTVL.

This clone was picked up a small number of times. The chain is built from TRBV19 and TRBJ2-7, with D possibly TRBD1 on 5 matching bases. The CDR3 extends over 14 amino acids. Germline CDR1 reads LNHDA; CDR2 reads SQIVND (reference sequence). Trimming shortened V by 5 bases and J by 0 bases, and 11 bases separated the two germline ends. CDR3 protein: CASSPSGFSYEQYF. In DNA, the CDR3 is TGTGCCAGTAGTCCCTCAGGGTTCTCCTACGAGCAGTACTTC.

The genes are TRBV3-1 (or the pseudogene TRBV3-2) and TRBJ2-5; 8 nucleotides agree with TRBD2. V was pared by 4 bases and J by 2 bases, with 9 bases of the junction left unmatched. The CDR3 length is 16 residues. CDR1 and CDR2 (germline): LGHDT, YNNKEL (reference sequence). For the CDR3, the DNA is TGTGCCAGCAGCCCGACCTTTTCTAGCGGGCAAGAGACCCAGTACTTC. Its protein product is CASSPTFSSGQETQYF.

This clone was seen only a few times. This chain joins TRBV10-2 and TRBJ2-7; D remains ambiguous. V lost 6 bases to trimming and J lost 0 bases, with 12 bases between them. Looked up from germline, CDR1 is WSHSY and CDR2 is SAAADI. CDR3 length equals 14 residues. CDR3 loop: CASRSSSPSYEQYF. CDR3 nucleotides: TGCGCCAGCAGAAGCTCCTCCCCCTCCTACGAGCAGTACTTC.

V and J are TRBV28 and TRBJ1-2; D is ambiguous. This CDR3 has 13 residues. CDR1 is MDHEN, CDR2 SYDVKM, per germline. V lost 3 bases and J lost 8, with 13 bases in between. DNA of the CDR3: TGTGCCAGCAGTTTTACGGACTTAGGAGGCTACACCTTC. This codes for CASSFTDLGGYTF.

V is TRBV2 and J is TRBJ2-5; TRBD2 matches at 8 bases. CDR1 and CDR2 from the germline V gene are SNHLY and FYNNEI. V lost 10 bases to trimming and J lost 5 bases; unmatched junction nucleotides: 6. The CDR3 is 12 residues long. CDR3 protein: CATSGLSETQYF. CDR3 nucleotides: TGTGCCACTAGCGGGTTATCGGAGACCCAGTACTTC.

The chain uses TRBV7-9 and TRBJ1-1; D is undetermined. The CDR3 loop spans 14 amino acids. V was trimmed by 5 bases and J by 7 bases, leaving 17 bases between them. Germline V gives CDR1 SEHNR, CDR2 FQNEAQ (reference sequence). The DNA for the CDR3 is TGTGCCAGCAGCCGGGCCCCAGGAACGAGTGAAGCTTTCTTT. Its protein is CASSRAPGTSEAFF.

This rearrangement joins TRBV5-5 to TRBJ2-3; the D call may be TRBD1 or TRBD2 (5 bases each). The V gene's germline CDR1 is SGHKS and CDR2 YYEKEE (reference sequence). Trimming took 6 bases from V and 1 from J, leaving 6 bases between them. The CDR3 runs 12 residues. CDR3 nucleotides: TGTGCCAGCATGGGGGGCACAGATACGCAGTATTTT. It encodes CASMGGTDTQYF.

V usage is TRBV24-1 and J usage is TRBJ2-5; TRBD2 agrees at 13 bases. CDR3 length: 16 residues. J gave up 4 bases and V 4 bases, and 5 bases lay outside the gene matches. Germline V gene sequence: CDR1 KGHDR, CDR2 SFDVKD. The chain's CDR3 is CATSDLGLAGSETQYF. CDR3 nucleotides: TGTGCCACCAGTGACCTGGGACTAGCGGGATCAGAGACCCAGTACTTC.

V usage is TRBV4-2 and J usage is TRBJ1-1; no definite D call. V gave up 11 bases and J gave up 2 bases, with 9 bases separating them. Germline CDR1 and CDR2: LGHNA and YNFKEQ. The CDR3 sequence is 11 residues long. CDR3 DNA: TGTGCCTGCGTAACCAACACTGAAGCTTTCTTT. This encodes CACVTNTEAFF.

This clone was seen only once. The rearrangement links TRBV4-1 to TRBJ2-1; 7 nucleotides align to TRBD1. V shed 0 bases and J 2 bases; nucleotides not matched to a gene: 1. CDR1 MGHRA and CDR2 YSYEKL come from the germline V gene. The CDR3 runs 15 residues. CDR3 region: CASSQEDRPYNEQFF. CDR3 coding DNA: TGCGCCAGCAGCCAAGAGGACAGGCCCTACAATGAGCAGTTCTTC.